The next 24 T cell receptor beta chains were all read from a single sample in a study of response to subunit inactivated influenza vaccine. TCRdb re-derived calls from the RT-PCR reads in MiXCR, one entry per CDR3 protein. This sample has more than 500,000 distinct CDR3 sequences, with 11% found just once. The same data also contributed to another study, on T cells expressing NK-cell markers. This second study says: Researchers built TCR beta cDNA using 5'RACE template switching with UMIs.

The sequences come from PBMCs from blood, collected on the day of vaccination. These receptors all come from a man between 50 and 59 years old who received an inactivated influenza vaccine.

This chain links TRBV5-1 with TRBJ2-7; a possible D gene is TRBD2 (6 bases). This CDR3 comprises 16 residues. The V end was cut by 4 bases, the J end by 3 bases, with 20 bases between. CDR1 and CDR2 from the germline V gene are SGHRS and YFSETQ. The DNA for the CDR3 is TGCGCCAGCAGCCCGGGGCAAGGCCAGGGAGGCTACGAGCAGTACTTC. As protein: CASSPGQGQGGYEQYF.

This clonotype was detected ten times or more. The rearrangement uses TRBV4-1 and TRBJ1-1; TRBD1 matches 9 bases. The junction had 5 bases not matched to a gene; V was cut back by 4 bases and J by 5 bases. This CDR3 spans 14 amino acids. The germline V gene has CDR1 MGHRA and CDR2 YSYEKL. The CDR3 nucleotides are TGCGCCAGCAGCCTCAGACAGGGGGATACTGAAGCTTTCTTT. It yields the protein CASSLRQGDTEAFF.

The sample holds many counts of this clonotype. The chain employs TRBV29-1 and TRBJ1-1, with TRBD1 matching 8 bases. In germline, CDR1 is SQVTM, CDR2 ANQGSEA. V trimming: 4 bases; J trimming: 4 bases; junction bases outside the gene matches: 2. This CDR3 has 12 residues. The CDR3 DNA follows: TGCAGCGTTGTAACAGGGGGCACTGAAGCTTTCTTT. Its protein product is CSVVTGGTEAFF.

The chain carries TRBV10-3 and TRBJ2-3; 8 bases are a match to TRBD2. J gave up 3 bases and V 10 bases, and 15 bases lay outside the gene matches. CDR3 size: 16 residues. Germline CDR1 ENHRY, CDR2 SYGVKD. The CDR3 spells CASDKLSGSGTDTQYF. The CDR3 coding sequence is TGTGCCAGCGATAAACTAAGCGGGAGCGGGACAGATACGCAGTATTTT.

V gene TRBV12-3 or TRBV12-4 combines with J gene TRBJ1-2, with D possibly matching TRBD1 (6 bases). Trimming took 6 bases from V and 4 from J, leaving 12 bases between them. This CDR3 contains 13 residues. The CDR3 sequence: CASRMDSTYGYTF. In DNA, the CDR3 is TGTGCCAGCAGGATGGACAGCACCTATGGCTACACCTTC.

CDR3 nucleotides: TGTGCCTGGATTCGGACAGGGTCCCAAGAGACCCAGTACTTC. This sequence encodes CAWIRTGSQETQYF. The chain employs TRBV30 and TRBJ2-5; 8 bases agree with TRBD1. J lost 1 base, V lost 4 bases, and 5 bases had no gene match. The CDR3 extends over 14 amino acids. CDR1 and CDR2 from the germline V gene are GTSNPN and SVGIG (reference sequence).

This clonotype appeared many times. This chain joins TRBV10-2 and TRBJ2-3, with D hard to call. CDR1 is WSHSY and CDR2 is SAAADI in the germline V gene. There are 19 residues in the CDR3. V lost 2 bases, J lost 2 bases, and 23 bases lay in between. CDR3 protein: CASSEEDGWSLKTTDTQYF. The CDR3 DNA sequence: TGCGCCAGCAGTGAGGAGGATGGGTGGTCCCTCAAGACCACAGATACGCAGTATTTT.

This chain uses TRBV5-4 with TRBJ2-1, with TRBD2 matching 11 bases. CDR3 length: 14 residues. Germline trimming cut 5 bases from V and 10 bases from J; bases unmatched to any gene: 8. Germline V gives CDR1 SGHNT, CDR2 YYREEE (reference sequence). The CDR3 spells CASRLSGGAVEQFF. The CDR3, as DNA: TGTGCCAGCAGACTTAGCGGGGGGGCGGTGGAGCAGTTCTTC.

V gene TRBV5-4 combines with J gene TRBJ2-1; a weak D match, TRBD2 (7 bases). V lost 5 bases, J lost 0 bases, and 18 bases lay in between. Germline CDR1 SGHNT, CDR2 YYREEE (reference sequence). The CDR3 spans 17 residues. The CDR3 spells CASRMGLAGASYNEQFF. CDR3 nucleotide sequence: TGTGCCAGCAGAATGGGGCTCGCGGGGGCCTCCTACAATGAGCAGTTCTTC.

This clonotype was seen many times. The chain has TRBV3-1 and TRBJ2-7; no clear D. Germline V lookup: CDR1 LGHDT, CDR2 YNNKEL (reference sequence). This CDR3 spans 14 amino acids. Trimming removed 4 bases from V and 3 bases from J, with 13 bases in between. The CDR3 region is CASSPGPRNYEQYF. DNA of the CDR3: TGTGCCAGCAGCCCAGGCCCAAGGAACTACGAGCAGTACTTC.

This clonotype has just a few counts. V and J are TRBV30 and TRBJ2-2, with D maybe TRBD2 (6 bases). V dropped 0 bases and J dropped 1 base, with 18 bases sitting between them. The V gene's germline CDR1 is GTSNPN and CDR2 SVGIG (reference sequence). There are 18 residues in the CDR3. The CDR3, as DNA: TGTGCCTGGAGTGTACGGAGGGGCAGGGCAAAGAACACCGGGGAGCTGTTTTTT. Residues: CAWSVRRGRAKNTGELFF.

This clonotype was found many times. J is TRBJ2-1 and V is TRBV5-1; a possible D gene is TRBD1 (6 bases). CDR1 SGHRS and CDR2 YFSETQ come from the germline V gene. The CDR3 length is 13 residues. Trimming shortened V by 4 bases and J by 8 bases, and 13 bases separated the two germline ends. CDR3 nucleotide sequence: TGCGCCAGCAGCCCGGACAGAGCCCATGAGCAGTTCTTC. Translation gives CASSPDRAHEQFF.

The rearrangement uses TRBV12-3 or TRBV12-4 and TRBJ1-5; D is perhaps TRBD1 (6 bases). V was shortened by 3 bases and J by 2 bases, with 20 bases between the two germline ends. This CDR3 has 18 amino acids. In DNA form, the CDR3 reads TGTGCCAGCAGTTTGAAAGGGCAGGGGACCTGTTGCAATCAGCCCCAGCATTTT. It translates to CASSLKGQGTCCNQPQHF.

This clonotype was seen only a few times. J is TRBJ2-7 and V is TRBV5-1; TRBD2 might be the D (5 bases). The V end lost 1 base, the J end lost 6 bases, and 20 bases lay between the germline ends. Germline CDR1 and CDR2: SGHRS and YFSETQ. The CDR3 sequence is 16 residues long. The CDR3 nucleotides read TGCGCCAGCAGCTTGCTTCCAACCGGGAAAAACCGCGAGCAGTACTTC. It encodes CASSLLPTGKNREQYF.

This clonotype was counted ten times or more. The chain couples TRBV5-1 to TRBJ2-7; D might be TRBD1 (5 bases). Trimming pared 0 bases from V and 2 bases from J, leaving 12 bases between. Germline CDR1 is SGHRS and CDR2 is YFSETQ. This CDR3 contains 15 residues. The CDR3 region has the DNA TGCGCCAGCAGCTTGGACAGGCCCTTTACCTACGAGCAGTACTTC. Encoded protein: CASSLDRPFTYEQYF.

The J gene is TRBJ2-5, the V gene TRBV5-5; TRBD1 matches at 7 bases. From germline, CDR1 is SGHKS and CDR2 YYEKEE (reference sequence). The CDR3 totals 13 residues. J gave up 5 bases and V 6 bases, and 7 bases lay outside the gene matches. The CDR3 sequence is CASNGQVVETQYF. The CDR3 DNA sequence: TGTGCCAGCAACGGACAGGTCGTGGAGACCCAGTACTTC.

This clonotype was seen more than once but under ten times. The chain uses TRBV20-1 and TRBJ1-3; D is undetermined. The CDR3 runs 14 residues. Germline values: CDR1 DFQATT, CDR2 SNEGSKA (reference sequence). V dropped 0 bases and J dropped 7 bases, with 13 bases sitting between them. DNA of the CDR3: TGCAGTGCTAGAGATGGTCAGGCGAGCAACACCATATATTTT. Protein product: CSARDGQASNTIYF.

The gene calls are TRBV20-1 and TRBJ2-7; D not certain. Germline CDR1 and CDR2: DFQATT and SNEGSKA (reference sequence). The CDR3 has 10 amino acids. V lost 6 bases and J 6 bases, leaving 9 bases between the germline ends. The CDR3 region is CSAVIAEQYF. The CDR3 bases are TGCAGTGCGGTCATTGCCGAGCAGTACTTC.

Only a few counts were recorded for this clonotype. V and J are TRBV29-1 and TRBJ2-5, with 7 bases aligning to TRBD2. V lost 4 bases and J lost 4; bases outside the gene matches: 6. The CDR3 is 13 residues long. The germline CDR1 and CDR2 sequences are SQVTM and ANQGSEA. The DNA for the CDR3 is TGCAGCGTTGTAGGGAGGGCCATAGAGACCCAGTACTTC. It specifies CSVVGRAIETQYF.

V gene TRBV5-1 combines with J gene TRBJ1-2, with D unresolved. Trimming removed 1 base from V and 4 bases from J, with 14 bases in between. Germline CDR1 SGHRS, CDR2 YFSETQ. The CDR3 covers 15 residues. Here the CDR3 reads CASSLHWEEGYGYTF. In DNA, the CDR3 is TGCGCCAGCAGCTTGCACTGGGAGGAAGGCTATGGCTACACCTTC.

The gene calls are TRBV10-3 and TRBJ1-3, with 10 bases matching TRBD1. Germline CDR1 reads ENHRY; CDR2 reads SYGVKD. V was clipped by 6 bases and J by 1 base; unmatched bases: 6. The CDR3 totals 16 residues. DNA for the CDR3: TGTGCCATCAGGCGGGACAGGGGAGAATCTGGAAACACCATATATTTT. This translates into CAIRRDRGESGNTIYF.

V and J are TRBV12-3 or TRBV12-4 and TRBJ2-5; possible D gene TRBD2, 6 bases. V gave up 4 bases and J gave up 4 bases, with 19 bases separating them. CDR3 length: 16 residues. Written as DNA, the CDR3 is TGTGCCAGCAGTTGGTCTGGGCAGGGACTGGGAGAGACCCAGTACTTC. It translates to CASSWSGQGLGETQYF.

The V call is TRBV4-3, the J call TRBJ2-1, with 9 bases fitting TRBD2. V was pared by 0 bases and J by 8 bases, with 11 bases of the junction left unmatched. This CDR3 contains 17 residues. CDR1 is LGHNA, CDR2 YSLEER, per germline. Here the CDR3 DNA reads TGCGCCAGCAGCCAAGAAGCCTGGCTAGCGGGATGGGATGAGCAGTTCTTC. Protein sequence: CASSQEAWLAGWDEQFF.

The table lists this clonotype with a few counts. The chain combines TRBV10-3 with TRBJ2-3, with D perhaps matching TRBD1 or TRBD2 (6 bases each). This CDR3 has 14 amino acids. V lost 7 bases, J lost 6 bases, and 17 bases lay in between. Looked up from germline, CDR1 is ENHRY and CDR2 is SYGVKD. Here the CDR3 reads CAIMGGGLWDTQYF. CDR3 DNA sequence: TGTGCCATCATGGGGGGCGGGCTCTGGGATACGCAGTATTTT.